Sequencing of this TCR beta chain was carried out in a study of T cell responses to AZD1222 COVID-19 vaccine (dated by TCRdb to the early 2020s). A note on the overall study: TCR sequencing covered some 240 trial participants: 200 to 210 given two doses of AZD1222 and about 26 given two doses of MenACWY control vaccine. Trial participants were enrolled by age into 18-55, 56-69 and 70-plus year subgroups, with roughly 150, 30 and 60 TCR-sequenced participants respectively. Overall study results and their limits: Epitopes outside the regions mutated in the B.1.351 and B.1.1.7 variants were reportedly recognized by nearly half of the unique spike-specific TCRs. The 56-69-year group was small, and its depth increase did not reach significance, likely because of low power. After two AZD1222 doses, both the breadth and the depth of spike-specific TCRs were significantly higher than at day 0 and than in MenACWY recipients. Vaccine-associated CD4 TCRs spanned the whole spike protein, with dominant responses in regions 160-218 and 743-854. Conclusions about previously exposed vaccinees were limited because only six or seven AZD1222 recipients were SARS-CoV-2 seropositive at baseline. Participants were mostly white British and included more females than males, and it was suggested by the authors that clonal diversity may have been underestimated. No day 14 peak-response samples were available, so repertoires were characterized only after the peak T cell response.

A remark on this clone: Its antigen is not yet known. The record has no base qualities; no much larger clone is one base away.

The CDR3 regions of human TCRbeta chains were analyzed by immunosequencing. Concerning the study's data processing: TCRs in the repertoires were matched against a reference library of SARS-CoV-2-specific TCRs that had been generated with the MIRA antigen-specificity platform. Breadth meant the fraction of unique TCRs that were SARS-CoV-2-associated, whereas depth meant the fraction of total T cells that were SARS-CoV-2-associated. Using the MIRA data, every spike-specific TCR was mapped to the spike region that the TCR reacted to and assigned to either a CD4 or a CD8 class. Log10-transformed breadth and depth values were compared by one-way ANOVA with Sidak's multiple comparisons tests. What TCRdb holds here is the immuneACCESS table cut down to in-frame rearrangements. Part of the clones is not present; checked against another copy, under half of the missing clones reflect an unresolved V gene, and the others are unexplained. V and J calls and clone size are as listed in that table; D and trimming were resolved from the DNA. The sample yields some 120,000 clones; around 94% were counted once. The biggest ten clones account for about 1.6% of the sample.

In light of the paper, this sample's time point label describes: about 28 days (+/-7) after the second vaccine dose. AZD1222 recipients whose second dose came at about 4 weeks and those whose second dose came at about 12 weeks were combined into one group, since spike-specific TCR depth and breadth did not differ between the two schedules. Samples from vaccinated people were obtained from the UK trials COV001 and COV002, which included a single-blind randomized controlled phase 2/3 trial of AZD1222 (ChAdOx1 nCoV-19) in healthy adults. Trial participant PBMC samples were collected at day 0 and day 28 after the second dose for TCRbeta chain sequencing. The CDR1 and CDR2 encoded by the germline V gene (reference sequence) are MNHEY and SMNVEV. The germline ends are 11 bases apart after V is trimmed by 4 bases and J by 1 base. The CDR3 has 15 amino acids, counting the end cysteine and phenylalanine. The entry retains the CDR3 DNA only, 45 bases that are in frame from base 1.

This TCR was sampled from an adult who received the AZD1222 COVID-19 vaccine. The chain is encoded by TRBV27 joined to TRBJ2-1; the D gene cannot be resolved reliably. This specimen consisted of peripheral blood, obtained 28 days after the second AZD1222 dose. The DNA reads TGTGCCAGCAGTTCGGGCAGAAGGTCCTACAATGAGCAGTTCTTC. This encodes CASSSGRRSYNEQFF.